These 29 T cell receptor beta chains came from one sample sequenced in a study of cytotoxic CD8 clonotypes in ibrutinib-treated CLL. TCRdb keeps only in-frame clones here, not all; method: immunoSEQ multiplex PCR. Of 25,000 to 35,000 clones detected, around three fifths appear once; the ten largest clones hold roughly 15%. Sample: PBMCs, taken before ibrutinib treatment. All receptors come from a human donor with chronic lymphocytic leukemia.

The CDR3 protein is CASSVDGDSYEQYF. CDR3 coding DNA: TGTGCCAGCAGCGTAGATGGGGACAGCTACGAGCAGTACTTC. The chain employs TRBV9 and TRBJ2-7, with 7 bases matching TRBD1. J lost 3 bases, V lost 0 bases, and 3 bases had no gene match. From germline, CDR1 is SGDLS and CDR2 YYNGEE. The CDR3 contains 14 residues.

The chain uses TRBV14 and TRBJ2-7, with TRBD2 as a possible D gene (6 bases). CDR3 length equals 20 residues. Germline V gene sequence: CDR1 SGHDN, CDR2 FVKESK. The V gene lost 3 bases and the J gene lost 0 bases, with 27 bases spanning the gap. CDR3 residues: CASSQDWGDFGLNRSYEQYF. CDR3 coding DNA: TGTGCCAGCAGCCAGGATTGGGGGGATTTCGGGCTGAACCGCTCCTACGAGCAGTACTTC.

V gene TRBV7-2 combines with J gene TRBJ2-7; D not resolved. V shed 2 bases and J shed 2 bases, with 7 bases lying between them. The CDR3 length is 13 residues. The germline V gene has CDR1 SGHTA and CDR2 FQGNSA. This chain's CDR3 is CASSLNSPYEQYF. Written as DNA, the CDR3 is TGTGCCAGCAGCTTAAACTCCCCCTACGAGCAGTACTTC.

The CDR3, as DNA: TGTGCCAGCAGAACGGGACAGAGCTCTCCGTACTTC. It yields the protein CASRTGQSSPYF. The V call is TRBV6-6, the J call TRBJ2-7; TRBD1 aligns across 7 bases. The germline gives CDR1 MNHNY, CDR2 SVGAGI (reference sequence). The CDR3 sequence is 12 residues long. V shed 6 bases and J 12 bases; nucleotides not matched to a gene: 11.

The chain recombines TRBV13 with TRBJ2-6; 9 bases line up with TRBD2. The CDR3 has 19 amino acids. The V and J ends lost 4 bases and 0 bases, in that order; junction bases with no gene match: 10. The germline V gene encodes CDR1 PRHDT and CDR2 FYEKMQ (reference sequence). Here the CDR3 reads CASSSPLAGVNSGANVLTF. The CDR3 nucleotides are TGTGCCAGCAGCTCCCCGTTAGCGGGGGTCAACTCTGGGGCCAACGTCCTGACTTTC.

With respect to this clone: The DNA is left out, because the CDR3 cannot be placed on it with certainty; the CDR3 is given as TCRdb lists it. The chain has TRBV4-1 and TRBJ2-3; whether TRBD2, the table's D call, matches the DNA was not checked. From germline, CDR1 is MGHRA and CDR2 YSYEKL. The CDR3 extends over 18 residues, inclusive of both ends. Here the CDR3 reads CASSQGFGEGGNSDTQYF.

The chain carries TRBV6-1 and TRBJ2-7; 7 nucleotides agree with TRBD1. The length of the CDR3 is 15 residues. CDR1 MNHNS and CDR2 SASEGT come from the germline V gene. V shed 4 bases, J shed 4 bases, and the junction held 10 bases outside the gene matches. The DNA for the CDR3 is TGTGCCAGCAGTGCACAGGGGTCATGGAGATACGAGCAGTACTTC. It translates to CASSAQGSWRYEQYF.

The chain couples TRBV6-5 to TRBJ1-2, with D possibly TRBD1 on 5 matching bases. The CDR3 totals 12 residues. Germline values: CDR1 MNHEY, CDR2 SVGAGI. The ends were cut back, 0 bases at V and 8 bases at J, with 7 bases in the middle. The CDR3 nucleotides are TGTGCCAGCAGTTACTCTGAGGGGGGCTACACCTTC. Residues: CASSYSEGGYTF.

This clone was seen more than once but under ten times. Here the CDR3 reads CASRALAGGRETQYF. CDR3 DNA: TGCGCCAGCAGGGCCCTAGCGGGGGGGCGGGAGACCCAGTACTTC. The gene calls are TRBV4-1 and TRBJ2-5; the match to TRBD2 covers 12 bases. Germline V gives CDR1 MGHRA, CDR2 YSYEKL. J lost 5 bases, V lost 6 bases, and 7 bases had no gene match. This CDR3 comprises 15 residues.

The table lists this clone with a count of one. The rearrangement joins TRBV7-9 to TRBJ2-2; no definite D call. Trimming stripped 1 base from V and 4 bases from J, with 4 bases between. Germline values: CDR1 SEHNR, CDR2 FQNEAQ (reference sequence). The CDR3 is 13 amino acids. CDR3 amino acids: CASSLGSTGELFF. Written as DNA, the CDR3 is TGTGCCAGCAGCTTAGGCAGCACCGGGGAGCTGTTTTTT.

The V call is TRBV7-9, the J call TRBJ2-2; unclear D gene. The germline gives CDR1 SEHNR, CDR2 FQNEAQ (reference sequence). This CDR3 has 15 residues. The V gene lost 2 bases and the J gene lost 0 bases, with 7 bases spanning the gap. The CDR3 DNA follows: TGTGCCAGCAGCTTAAGGCTAGCGAACACCGGGGAGCTGTTTTTT. Protein product: CASSLRLANTGELFF. The full variable domain, with the rest looked up from reference TRBV7-9 and TRBJ2-2, is DTGVSQNPRHKITKRGQNVTFRCDPISEHNRLYWYRQTLGQGPEFLTYFQNEAQLEKSRLLSDRFSAERPKGSFSTLEIQRTEQGDSAMYLCASSLRLANTGELFFGEGSRLTVL.

This sequence joins TRBV7-9 and TRBJ1-4, with a tentative D call TRBD1 (5 bases). The V and J ends lost 0 bases and 6 bases respectively, with 8 bases between them. The CDR3 sequence is 14 residues long. In germline, CDR1 is SEHNR, CDR2 FQNEAQ (reference sequence). CDR3 DNA sequence: TGTGCCAGCAGCTTAGCAGGGACTGATGAAAAACTGTTTTTT. The encoded protein is CASSLAGTDEKLFF.

The chain's CDR3 is CASSSGGLNQPQHF. As DNA, the CDR3 is TGTGCCAGCAGTTCAGGGGGTTTAAACCAGCCCCAGCATTTT. V and J are TRBV6-5 and TRBJ1-5; TRBD1 matches at 7 bases. The trim removed 4 bases at V and 7 bases at J, leaving 7 bases unmatched. Germline values: CDR1 MNHEY, CDR2 SVGAGI. The CDR3 has 14 residues.

CDR3 DNA sequence: TGTGCCAGCAGCTGGACGACAGGGGCCGGTGGCGAGCAGTACTTC. This codes for CASSWTTGAGGEQYF. V is TRBV13 and J is TRBJ2-7; 8 positions match TRBD1. CDR3 length equals 15 residues. Germline values: CDR1 PRHDT, CDR2 FYEKMQ (reference sequence). V lost 4 bases, J lost 6 bases, and 11 bases stayed unmatched.

Only a few counts were recorded for this clone. The rearrangement joins TRBV5-1 to TRBJ2-1; D remains unclear. The ends were cut back, 0 bases at V and 0 bases at J, with 7 bases in the middle. This CDR3 is 15 amino acids long. Germline CDR1 and CDR2: SGHRS and YFSETQ. CDR3 amino acids: CASSLEPYSYNEQFF. The DNA of the CDR3 is TGCGCCAGCAGCTTGGAGCCATACTCCTACAATGAGCAGTTCTTC.

This clone occurred a few times. This same CDR3 is encoded by further DNA sequences in the sample. This chain joins TRBV19 and TRBJ1-2; D is unclear. Trimming shortened V by 4 bases and J by 5 bases, and 5 bases separated the two germline ends. Germline V gene sequence: CDR1 LNHDA, CDR2 SQIVND (reference sequence). This CDR3 spans 11 amino acids. The CDR3 DNA sequence: TGTGCCAGTAGTAGCGCGTATGGCTACACCTTC. It codes for CASSSAYGYTF.

The V call is TRBV14, the J call TRBJ1-6; 7 bases agree with TRBD1. V lost 1 base and J lost 6; bases outside the gene matches: 9. CDR1 is SGHDN and CDR2 is FVKESK in the germline V gene. The CDR3 loop spans 17 amino acids. The CDR3 protein is CASSQARGAGGNSPLHF. CDR3 sequence (DNA): TGTGCCAGCAGCCAAGCTAGGGGTGCAGGGGGTAATTCACCCCTCCACTTT.

The chain recombines TRBV4-1 with TRBJ2-7, with D perhaps given as TRBD1 or TRBD2 (6 bases each). Germline V gives CDR1 MGHRA, CDR2 YSYEKL. The CDR3 contains 16 residues. V lost 0 bases and J 2 bases, leaving 14 bases between the germline ends. DNA of the CDR3: TGCGCCAGCAGCCAAGAGGGAGGACAGACTACCTACGAGCAGTACTTC. Translation gives CASSQEGGQTTYEQYF.

This chain links TRBV18 with TRBJ1-1; D perhaps matches TRBD1 (5 bases). Trimming pared 5 bases from V and 5 bases from J, leaving 15 bases between. This CDR3 comprises 14 residues. Per the germline V gene, CDR1 is KGHSH and CDR2 is LQKENI. The CDR3 sequence: CASSAMTEKTEAFF. Here the CDR3 DNA reads TGTGCCAGCTCAGCCATGACAGAAAAAACTGAAGCTTTCTTT.

This clone was observed a few times. The chain carries TRBV5-1 and TRBJ2-2; maybe TRBD1 (6 bases). With 3 bases removed from V and 5 bases from J, the gap between germline ends came to 14 bases. Germline V gives CDR1 SGHRS, CDR2 YFSETQ. There are 15 residues in the CDR3. The CDR3 sequence is CASSSDADSTGELFF. CDR3 bases: TGCGCCAGCAGCTCAGACGCGGACAGTACCGGGGAGCTGTTTTTT.

The chain links TRBV15 to TRBJ2-1, with 7 bases that match TRBD2. Germline assignment: CDR1 LNHNV and CDR2 YYDKDF (reference sequence). V dropped 5 bases and J dropped 7; count of bases not matched to a gene: 8. The CDR3 runs 14 residues. The CDR3 region has the DNA TGTGCCACCAGCGGGGAGGGGTCATTGAATGAGCAGTTCTTC. Residues: CATSGEGSLNEQFF.

By share of the sample, this clone is medium-sized. The chain employs TRBV4-1 and TRBJ1-5, with D hard to call. V lost 0 bases to trimming and J lost 1 base, with 16 bases between them. This CDR3 region has 18 residues. Germline V gene lookup returns CDR1 MGHRA and CDR2 YSYEKL. CDR3 in amino acids: CASSQDGSGMRSNQPQHF. CDR3 sequence (DNA): TGCGCCAGCAGCCAAGATGGTTCGGGAATGAGAAGCAATCAGCCCCAGCATTTT.

Only a few counts were recorded for this clone. The gene calls are TRBV27 and TRBJ1-2, with D perhaps TRBD1 (6 bases). CDR3 size: 14 residues. The germline gives CDR1 MNHEY, CDR2 SMNVEV (reference sequence). Trimming removed 5 bases at V and 2 bases at J, with 12 bases between. CDR3 protein: CASSPTGINYGYTF. CDR3 sequence (DNA): TGTGCCAGCAGTCCCACAGGGATAAACTATGGCTACACCTTC.

The rearrangement joins TRBV5-4 to TRBJ2-3; D might be TRBD1 (7 bases). Germline lookup yields CDR1 SGHNT and CDR2 YYREEE (reference sequence). Trimming took off 4 bases at V and 2 bases at J, with 17 bases between the two ends. CDR3 length equals 16 residues. The CDR3 reads CASSRGTDYLTDTQYF. The CDR3 DNA reads TGTGCCAGCAGCCGGGGGACAGACTACCTCACAGATACGCAGTATTTT.

The genes are TRBV5-4 and TRBJ2-5, with D uncertain. The CDR3 covers 15 residues. Germline V gene data show CDR1 as SGHNT and CDR2 as YYREEE (reference sequence). Trimming removed 4 bases from V and 3 bases from J, with 16 bases in between. The CDR3 DNA reads as TGTGCCAGCAGCCCATCTGTAGATAAAAAAGAGACCCAGTACTTC. This codes for CASSPSVDKKETQYF.

The chain couples TRBV4-1 to TRBJ2-3; TRBD2 matches 9 bases. The germline CDR1 and CDR2 sequences are MGHRA and YSYEKL. There are 17 residues in the CDR3. The ends lost 1 base at V and 0 bases at J; junction bases unmatched: 5. The CDR3 sequence: CASSQGSAGGSTDTQYF. CDR3 nucleotides: TGCGCCAGCAGCCAAGGTTCGGCGGGAGGGAGCACAGATACGCAGTATTTT.

The rearrangement joins TRBV11-3 to TRBJ2-1; either TRBD1 or TRBD2 may fit D (5 bases each). The CDR3 is made up of 15 amino acids. V was pared by 6 bases and J by 4 bases, with 16 bases between. Germline V gives CDR1 SGHNT, CDR2 YENEEA. CDR3 in amino acids: CASSFGAGVYNEQFF. The CDR3 nucleotides are TGTGCCAGCAGTTTCGGGGCTGGGGTTTACAATGAGCAGTTCTTC.

This clone was observed a few times. The gene calls are TRBV11-3 and TRBJ2-3; no clear D gene. The CDR3 is 12 residues long. Looked up from germline, CDR1 is SGHNT and CDR2 is YENEEA. V was shortened by 6 bases and J by 11 bases, with 15 bases between the two germline ends. CDR3 sequence: CASSYVFGEQYF. CDR3 nucleotides: TGTGCCAGCAGTTACGTCTTTGGGGAGCAGTATTTT. The full variable domain, completed using reference TRBV11-3 and TRBJ2-3, is EAGVVQSPRYKIIEKKQPVAFWCNPISGHNTLYWYLQNLGQGPELLIRYENEEAVDDSQLPKDRFSAERLKGVDSTLKIQPAELGDSAVYLCASSYVFGEQYFGPGTRLTVL.

The V call is TRBV5-1, the J call TRBJ2-5; 10 bases map to TRBD1. Per germline, CDR1 SGHRS and CDR2 YFSETQ. V was pared by 4 bases and J by 4 bases, with 22 bases of the junction left unmatched. The CDR3 totals 20 residues. The CDR3 sequence is CASSRQGAGRAGEEPETQYF. CDR3 in DNA: TGCGCCAGCAGCCGACAGGGGGCCGGCCGAGCGGGAGAAGAACCAGAGACCCAGTACTTC. Variable domain in full (rest from reference TRBV5-1 and TRBJ2-5): KAGVTQTPRYLIKTRGQQVTLSCSPISGHRSVSWYQQTPGQGLQFLFEYFSETQRNKGNFPGRFSGRQFSNSRSEMNVSTLELGDSALYLCASSRQGAGRAGEEPETQYFGPGTRLLVL.